The subject of this entry is one T cell receptor (beta chain). The method was immunoSEQ multiplex PCR; TCRdb's version includes in-frame clones alone and lacks a portion of them. The table records more than 250,000 clones, 88% of them present only once. While infection was still active, Seattle patients were enrolled and then followed longitudinally. The sample is drawn from a study of blood T cell repertoires in COVID-19. The wider study: The United States, Italy and Spain were the sources of the acute and convalescent COVID-19 samples.

V lost 4 bases, J lost 7 bases, and 15 bases lay in between. Germline V gives CDR1 SGHNT, CDR2 YYREEE (reference sequence). The CDR3 sequence is 15 residues long. The source is a woman younger than 45 with COVID-19, enrolled during active disease. The gene calls are TRBV5-4 and TRBJ1-6, with D perhaps matching TRBD1 (6 bases). Sequencing was carried out using peripheral blood. CDR3 bases: TGTGCCAGCAGCCGGAGGACAGAGTTAAATTCACCCCTCCACTTT. This codes for CASSRRTELNSPLHF.